These T cell receptor beta chains were read from a single sample in a study of shared clonotypes between healthy human individuals. The protocol was immunoSEQ multiplex PCR, while the TCRdb copy is restricted to in-frame clones and leaves out a portion. Among about 1.5 million clones listed, 98% were seen once. Input material: naive CD4+ T cells sorted from blood. The receptors stem from a man between 25 and 39 years old in good health. CDR3s include the opening cysteine and the closing phenylalanine or tryptophan. D genes are given only for firm matches. Size is stated for part of the rows, as once, few or many counts, or as a class when the clone is expanded.

-,TRBJ1-4,-,TRBV4-1,CASSRVFGVNEKLFF,TGCGCCAGCAGCCGAGTGTTTGGGGTTAATGAAAAACTGTTTTTT
-,TRBJ1-1,-,TRBV28,CASSSIGTEAFF,TGTGCCAGCAGCTCCATAGGCACTGAAGCTTTCTTT
TRBD1,TRBJ1-4,-,TRBV5-1,CASSEVPGQTNEKLFF,TGCGCCAGCAGCGAGGTACCGGGACAGACTAATGAAAAACTGTTTTTT
TRBD2,TRBJ2-1,-,TRBV7-9,CASSPHGGSGDEQFF,TGTGCCAGCAGCCCTCATGGCGGGAGCGGGGATGAGCAGTTCTTC
-,TRBJ1-2,-,TRBV20-1,CISGTRIGYTF,TGCATCTCCGGGACAAGGATCGGCTACACCTTC
-,TRBJ1-5,-,TRBV20-1,CSASRRAPQHF,TGCAGTGCTAGTCGGAGGGCACCCCAGCATTTT
-,TRBJ2-7,-,TRBV6-5,CASSYAATTYEQYF,TGTGCCAGCAGTTACGCCGCGACGACCTACGAGCAGTACTTC
TRBD1,TRBJ2-5,-,TRBV7-2,CASSLGGTGQETQYF,TGTGCCAGCAGCTTAGGCGGGACAGGGCAAGAGACCCAGTACTTC
-,TRBJ1-5,-,TRBV18,CASSPAGYSNQPQHF,TGTGCCAGCTCACCAGCCGGGTATAGCAATCAGCCCCAGCATTTT
-,TRBJ2-1,-,TRBV11-3,CASSLGASAEMDEQFF,TGTGCCAGCAGCTTAGGGGCTAGCGCCGAGATGGATGAGCAGTTCTTC
-,TRBJ2-3,-,TRBV25-1,CASSKQGSSTDTQYF,TGTGCCAGCAGTAAACAGGGCTCTAGCACAGATACGCAGTATTTT
TRBD1,TRBJ2-2,once,TRBV30,CASDRGNTGELFF,TGTGCCTCCGACAGGGGAAACACCGGGGAGCTGTTTTTT
-,TRBJ1-5,-,TRBV7-9,CASSFSGPGDRSSGPQHF,TGTGCCAGCAGCTTTTCTGGCCCGGGCGACAGGTCGTCGGGTCCCCAGCATTTT
TRBD1,TRBJ1-2,-,TRBV28,CASSSPGGQGDYGYTF,TGTGCCAGCAGTTCACCCGGCGGACAGGGGGACTATGGCTACACCTTC
TRBD2,TRBJ2-1,-,TRBV6-5,CATKREDSSYNEQFF,TGTGCCACGAAGCGGGAGGATTCCTCCTACAATGAGCAGTTCTTC
-,TRBJ1-1,-,TRBV19,CASSIDRRTEAFF,TGTGCCAGTAGTATAGACAGGCGCACTGAAGCTTTCTTT
TRBD2,TRBJ2-1,-,TRBV7-3,CASSPQAGTRNEQFF,TGTGCCAGCAGCCCCCAAGCGGGAACCCGGAATGAGCAGTTCTTC
-,TRBJ2-7,-,TRBV6-6,CASSHPDSYEQYF,TGTGCCAGCAGTCACCCTGACTCCTACGAGCAGTACTTC
-,TRBJ2-2,once,TRBV29-1,CSVEEPGETGELFF,TGCAGCGTTGAAGAACCAGGGGAGACCGGGGAGCTGTTTTTT
TRBD2,TRBJ2-2,-,TRBV5-1,CASSPLGGSNTGELFF,TGCGCCAGCAGCCCCCTGGGAGGGTCGAACACCGGGGAGCTGTTTTTT